A selection of T cell receptor beta chains follows, all from one sample in a study of blood T cells in healthy people across ages. From the 5' RACE reads, TCRdb called clonotypes with MiXCR, one entry per CDR3 protein. The data hold 750,000 to 850,000 distinct CDR3 sequences, with more than 20% observed a single time. The same specimen was also included in a second study, on T cells of mothers and their children.

The sample was blood. The receptors were sampled from a boy younger than 18 in good health. CDR3s include the opening cysteine and the closing phenylalanine or tryptophan. D genes are given only for firm matches. The size of a clone is reported for some rows only, either as once, few or many, or as a class for expanded clones.

TRBJ2-7,NA,NA,TRBV6-4,CASSPPHRDRSFYEQYF,TGTGCCAGCAGCCCCCCCCACCGAGACAGATCCTTCTACGAGCAGTACTTC
TRBJ1-3,TRBD1,few,TRBV9,CASSFGTGSSSGNTIYF,TGTGCCAGCAGCTTCGGGACAGGGTCCTCCTCTGGAAACACCATATATTTT
TRBJ2-3,NA,NA,TRBV12-3/TRBV12-4,CASSPPGVLGADTQYF,TGTGCCAGCAGTCCCCCGGGGGTTTTGGGCGCAGATACGCAGTATTTT
TRBJ2-2,NA,NA,TRBV5-1,CASSSRVSVRNTGELFF,TGCGCCAGCAGCTCCCGGGTCTCTGTGCGGAACACCGGGGAGCTGTTTTTT
TRBJ2-1,TRBD1,few,TRBV28,CASSDRGIEQFF,TGTGCCAGCAGTGACAGGGGAATAGAGCAGTTCTTC
TRBJ1-2,TRBD1,few,TRBV18,CASSPPGQGHGYTF,TGTGCCAGCTCACCGCCGGGACAGGGACATGGCTACACCTTC
TRBJ2-5,NA,few,TRBV28,CASSPGQPGGETQYF,TGTGCCAGCAGCCCGGGACAGCCCGGGGGAGAGACCCAGTACTTC
TRBJ1-4,NA,few,TRBV6-1,CASSLTGSGTPREKLFF,TGTGCCAGCAGCCTGACAGGTAGCGGAACCCCAAGAGAAAAACTGTTTTTT
TRBJ1-4,NA,NA,TRBV7-3,CASSLLTGSRLFF,TGTGCCAGCAGCTTGCTAACCGGGTCGCGACTGTTTTTT
TRBJ1-2,NA,NA,TRBV7-9,CSSSLLSWTGGGGYTF,TGTTCCAGCAGCCTCCTCTCATGGACGGGCGGTGGTGGCTACACCTTC
TRBJ2-2,NA,NA,TRBV6-2/TRBV6-3,CASSYSVTSTGELFF,TGTGCCAGCAGTTACTCAGTGACTAGTACCGGGGAGCTGTTTTTT
TRBJ2-5,NA,NA,TRBV28,CATSRPNLGDQYF,TGTGCCACCTCTCGACCCAACTTAGGGGACCAGTACTTC
TRBJ2-7,NA,few,TRBV29-1,CSVDRGGYEQYF,TGCAGCGTTGACAGGGGGGGCTACGAGCAGTACTTC
TRBJ1-4,NA,NA,TRBV6-5,CASSYSVRGSNEKLFF,TGTGCCAGCAGTTACTCGGTTCGAGGTTCTAATGAAAAACTGTTTTTT
TRBJ2-3,NA,NA,TRBV7-2,CASSLAQGHPEAQYF,TGTGCCAGCAGCTTAGCGCAGGGTCACCCAGAAGCGCAGTATTTT
TRBJ1-2,NA,NA,TRBV7-2,CASSLRGGGPHGYTF,TGTGCCAGCAGCTTAAGGGGAGGGGGGCCCCACGGCTACACCTTC
TRBJ2-1,NA,NA,TRBV29-1,CSVEFLTRALKNEQFF,TGCAGCGTTGAGTTCCTGACTAGGGCCTTGAAGAATGAGCAGTTCTTC
TRBJ2-1,NA,NA,TRBV12-3/TRBV12-4,CAIGEGGGTDEQFF,TGTGCCATCGGGGAGGGCGGGGGGACAGATGAGCAGTTCTTC
TRBJ2-7,TRBD2,few,TRBV29-1,CSVGMGSGGFYEQYF,TGCAGCGTTGGCATGGGTAGCGGGGGGTTCTACGAGCAGTACTTC
TRBJ2-7,NA,once,TRBV29-1,CSVENRALDEQYF,TGCAGCGTGGAAAACAGGGCCTTGGACGAGCAGTACTTC
TRBJ2-5,NA,NA,TRBV20-1,CSARVAGSYETQYF,TGCAGTGCTAGGGTCGCAGGGTCGTACGAGACCCAGTACTTC
TRBJ1-2,NA,NA,TRBV13,CASDSGTSNYGYTF,TGTGCCAGCGATAGCGGGACCTCTAACTATGGCTACACCTTC
TRBJ2-3,NA,few,TRBV6-5,CASSPWTESSTDTQYF,TGTGCCAGCAGTCCTTGGACAGAAAGTAGCACAGATACGCAGTATTTT
TRBJ2-1,NA,few,TRBV29-1,CSVGDLGAGNEQFF,TGCAGCGTTGGAGACTTGGGGGCTGGTAATGAGCAGTTCTTC
TRBJ2-6,TRBD1,NA,TRBV28,CASGQTGTGANVLTF,TGTGCCAGCGGCCAGACAGGGACTGGGGCCAACGTCCTGACTTTC
TRBJ2-4,TRBD2,NA,TRBV12-3/TRBV12-4,CASSFRGTSRAKNIQYF,TGTGCCAGCAGTTTTAGGGGGACTAGCAGAGCCAAAAACATTCAGTACTTC
TRBJ2-7,NA,few,TRBV4-1,CASSQADRYEQYF,TGCGCCAGCAGCCAAGCGGACAGATACGAGCAGTACTTC
TRBJ1-5,NA,NA,TRBV28,CASSPMRASNQPQHF,TGTGCCAGCAGCCCGATGCGGGCAAGCAATCAGCCCCAGCATTTT
TRBJ2-3,TRBD2,few,TRBV3-1,CASSQELARNTDTQYF,TGTGCCAGCAGCCAAGAACTAGCGAGGAACACAGATACGCAGTATTTT
TRBJ2-1,NA,few,TRBV6-4,CASAPLAWQNEQFF,TGTGCCAGTGCCCCTCTCGCATGGCAGAATGAGCAGTTCTTC
TRBJ2-1,TRBD2,NA,TRBV6-6,CASGTSGRNNEQFF,TGTGCCAGCGGGACTAGCGGGAGGAATAATGAGCAGTTCTTC
TRBJ2-7,TRBD1,once,TRBV6-2/TRBV6-3,CAGRPTGGREQYF,TGTGCCGGCAGACCGACAGGGGGCCGCGAGCAGTACTTC
TRBJ2-1,TRBD2,few,TRBV27,CASSFSWTSGSFYNEQFF,TGTGCCAGCAGTTTTTCTTGGACTAGCGGGAGCTTCTACAATGAGCAGTTCTTC
TRBJ2-2,NA,NA,TRBV10-3,CAISPLWAGELFF,TGTGCCATCAGTCCCCTTTGGGCCGGGGAGCTGTTTTTT
TRBJ1-1,TRBD1,NA,TRBV28,CASSDRTGREGPEAFF,TGTGCCAGCAGTGATCGGACAGGGCGAGAGGGGCCTGAAGCTTTCTTT
TRBJ2-3,NA,few,TRBV15,CATSRDGSTDTQYF,TGTGCCACCAGCAGAGATGGAAGCACAGATACGCAGTATTTT
TRBJ2-1,TRBD1,NA,TRBV27,CASSLRGHYNEQFF,TGTGCCAGCAGTCTTAGGGGGCACTACAATGAGCAGTTCTTC
TRBJ1-1,TRBD1,NA,TRBV7-9,CASRSFRQGTGRGTEAFF,TGTGCCAGCAGATCGTTCAGACAGGGTACGGGTCGGGGCACTGAAGCTTTCTTT
TRBJ1-2,TRBD1,NA,TRBV29-1,CSVVGGHGYTF,TGCAGCGTTGTAGGGGGCCATGGCTACACCTTC
TRBJ1-1,NA,NA,TRBV6-6,CASSPSGGNTEAFF,TGTGCCAGCAGCCCGAGCGGGGGGAACACTGAAGCTTTCTTT
TRBJ1-4,NA,NA,TRBV12-3/TRBV12-4,CASSPRGAPENEKLFF,TGTGCCAGCAGTCCCAGGGGAGCTCCTGAGAATGAAAAACTGTTTTTT
TRBJ1-1,TRBD1,few,TRBV28,CASSSTRPGGHTEAFF,TGTGCCAGCAGTTCTACGAGACCAGGGGGCCACACTGAAGCTTTCTTT
TRBJ1-2,NA,NA,TRBV2,CASSELTGSYGYTF,TGTGCCAGCAGTGAATTGACAGGCAGCTATGGCTACACCTTC
TRBJ2-7,NA,NA,TRBV7-6,CASSIPYGGTNRPYEQYF,TGTGCCAGCAGCATCCCCTACGGGGGGACAAATCGGCCTTACGAGCAGTACTTC
TRBJ2-3,TRBD1,NA,TRBV20-1,CSAPPGQGMTDTQYF,TGCAGTGCTCCTCCGGGACAGGGTATGACAGATACGCAGTATTTT